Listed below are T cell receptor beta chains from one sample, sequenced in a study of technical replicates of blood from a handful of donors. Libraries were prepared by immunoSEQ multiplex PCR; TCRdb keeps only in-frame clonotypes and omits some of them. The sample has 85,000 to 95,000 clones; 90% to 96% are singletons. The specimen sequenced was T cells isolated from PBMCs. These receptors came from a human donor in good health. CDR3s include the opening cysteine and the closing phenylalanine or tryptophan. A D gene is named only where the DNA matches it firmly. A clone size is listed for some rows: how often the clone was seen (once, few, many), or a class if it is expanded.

TGTGCCAGCAGTGAGGGTAGCGGGGGCGACGAGCAGTACTTC,CASSEGSGGDEQYF,TRBD2,TRBJ2-7,TRBV25-1,NA
TGTGCCTGGAGTGGAGGAAATAGCGGGAGGGCCGGAGATACGCAGTATTTT,CAWSGGNSGRAGDTQYF,TRBD2,TRBJ2-3,TRBV30,NA
TGTGCCAGCAGCTTAGGTGCGGACACCTCCTACAATGAGCAGTTCTTC,CASSLGADTSYNEQFF,NA,TRBJ2-1,TRBV7-6,once
TGTGCCAGCAGCTTAGGCGGTTTTAACACTGAAGCTTTCTTT,CASSLGGFNTEAFF,NA,TRBJ1-1,TRBV11-2,NA
TGTGCCTGGAGTGTCAGCGATGAAAAACTGTTTTTT,CAWSVSDEKLFF,NA,TRBJ1-4,TRBV30,NA
TGTGCCAGTAGTAAAATGACAGGGTTATACGAGCAGTACTTC,CASSKMTGLYEQYF,TRBD1,TRBJ2-7,TRBV19,NA
TGCGCCAGCAGCTTGGGGAGCGGATTTAGCACAGATACGCAGTATTTT,CASSLGSGFSTDTQYF,NA,TRBJ2-3,TRBV5-1,once
TGTGCCAGCAGTCCGAACTTCGGGGGGAAGCCCCAGCATTTT,CASSPNFGGKPQHF,NA,TRBJ1-5,TRBV27,NA
TGTGCCAGTAGTTGGGGGGGCTACAATGAGCAGTTCTTC,CASSWGGYNEQFF,TRBD2,TRBJ2-1,TRBV19,NA
TGTGCCAGCAGCCCAACTAGCGGGTTTTACGAGCAGTACTTC,CASSPTSGFYEQYF,TRBD2,TRBJ2-7,TRBV6-1,NA
TGCGCCAGCAGCCAATACAGGGGTCCAGAGACCCAGTACTTC,CASSQYRGPETQYF,TRBD1,TRBJ2-5,TRBV4-1,NA
TGTGCCAGCAGAGACAAAGGACTAGCGAACACCGGGGAGCTGTTTTTT,CASRDKGLANTGELFF,TRBD2,TRBJ2-2,TRBV5-4,NA
TGCGCCAGCAGCGCATCGGGACAGGTCCAAGAGACCCAGTACTTC,CASSASGQVQETQYF,TRBD1,TRBJ2-5,TRBV10-2,NA
TGTGCCAACAGCCAGGACAGGGGGCGGAACACCATATATTTT,CANSQDRGRNTIYF,TRBD1,TRBJ1-3,TRBV4-2,NA
TGCGCCAGCAGCCAAGATCTGCGGGTCGGCTACACCTTC,CASSQDLRVGYTF,NA,TRBJ1-2,TRBV4-3,NA
TGCGCCAGCAGCTTCAGAGGGGGACCCGAATTAAGCTACGAGCAGTACTTC,CASSFRGGPELSYEQYF,NA,TRBJ2-7,TRBV5-1,NA
TGTGCCAGCAGCCAAGAATCAGGGCGAGTGTTCGGCTACACCTTC,CASSQESGRVFGYTF,NA,TRBJ1-2,TRBV14,NA
TGTGCCAGCAGCGTAGGGGTCAATGAGCAGTTCTTC,CASSVGVNEQFF,NA,TRBJ2-1,TRBV27,NA
TGTGCCATCAGTCCGGGACTAGGAAACTCCTACGAGCAGTACTTC,CAISPGLGNSYEQYF,TRBD2,TRBJ2-7,TRBV10-3,NA
TGTGCCAGCAGCCTAGGACTATCAGGGGCAGATACGCAGTATTTT,CASSLGLSGADTQYF,NA,TRBJ2-3,TRBV9,NA
TGTGCCATACAGCAACAGGGCCCCTACGAGCAGTACTTC,CAIQQQGPYEQYF,NA,TRBJ2-7,TRBV28,NA
TGTGCCAGCAGGGGGTCGGGACTTGCGCCCTACGAGCAGTACTTC,CASRGSGLAPYEQYF,NA,TRBJ2-7,TRBV27,NA
TGTGCCAGCAGCTTGGCCAGTAGCAATCAGCCCCAGCATTTT,CASSLASSNQPQHF,NA,TRBJ1-5,TRBV5-5,NA
TGTGCCAGCAGCTTGGTAGGGGATTTGAACACTGAAGCTTTCTTT,CASSLVGDLNTEAFF,NA,TRBJ1-1,TRBV7-9,NA
TGTGCCAGCAGTCAGAGGGCCTACGAGCAGTACTTC,CASSQRAYEQYF,NA,TRBJ2-7,TRBV6-6,NA
TGTGCCAGCAGCGCAGGGGACAGCTACGAGCAGTACTTC,CASSAGDSYEQYF,TRBD1,TRBJ2-7,TRBV9,NA
TGTGCCACCGCAGAAGGGCCCGCAACAGGAGAGACCCAGTACTTC,CATAEGPATGETQYF,NA,TRBJ2-5,TRBV10-3,NA
TGTGCCAGTACGACAGGGCCGTATGGCTACACCTTC,CASTTGPYGYTF,TRBD1,TRBJ1-2,TRBV19,NA
TGTGCCAGCAGTTTATACAGTAACTATGGCTACACCTTC,CASSLYSNYGYTF,NA,TRBJ1-2,TRBV28,NA
TGTGCCAGCAGTTTATATCCTAACTCCTACGAGCAGTACTTC,CASSLYPNSYEQYF,NA,TRBJ2-7,TRBV27,NA
TGTGCCAGCAGTACTAGCGGGAGGGATACGCAGTATTTT,CASSTSGRDTQYF,TRBD2,TRBJ2-3,TRBV6-4,NA
TGTGCCATCAGGCATATCACGACGGATTATAGCAATCAGCCCCAGCATTTT,CAIRHITTDYSNQPQHF,NA,TRBJ1-5,TRBV19,NA
TGTGCCAGTACAGGGTTCCCTGAAGCTTTCTTT,CASTGFPEAFF,NA,TRBJ1-1,TRBV19,NA
TGTGCCAGCAGTTACTCGGGGGCTGAGGGGTTCTATGGCTACACCTTC,CASSYSGAEGFYGYTF,NA,TRBJ1-2,TRBV6-5,NA
TGTGCCAGCAGGACAGGGGCCCTCTACGAGCAGTACTTC,CASRTGALYEQYF,TRBD1,TRBJ2-7,TRBV28,NA
TGTGCCAGCAGTGACACCGGGACAGGGTATGGCTACACCTTC,CASSDTGTGYGYTF,TRBD1,TRBJ1-2,TRBV28,NA
TGTGCCAGCAGTTTATCAGGGGGTACTTTAAGCTACGAGCAGTACTTC,CASSLSGGTLSYEQYF,NA,TRBJ2-7,TRBV27,NA
TGTGCCAGCAGCCGACAGGCGAGCTCCTACAATGAGCAGTTCTTC,CASSRQASSYNEQFF,NA,TRBJ2-1,TRBV7-2,NA
TGTGCCACCAGCAGAGATCGGGAGTATGGCTACACCTTC,CATSRDREYGYTF,NA,TRBJ1-2,TRBV15,NA
TGTGCCAGCAGTTTGAGTGGTGGTTTCACTGAAGCTTTCTTT,CASSLSGGFTEAFF,NA,TRBJ1-1,TRBV27,NA
TGTGCCAGCAGCTTAGGCAGCGGGATAGCCTACGAGCAGTACTTC,CASSLGSGIAYEQYF,TRBD2,TRBJ2-7,TRBV7-9,NA
TGTGCCACCAAGAGATTACCGGGACAGGGCGGGACGGACCGCTCTGGGGCCAACGTCCTGACTTTC,CATKRLPGQGGTDRSGANVLTF,TRBD1,TRBJ2-6,TRBV19,NA
TGCAGCGCAGGGTCGGGACTGGACTATGGCTACACCTTC,CSAGSGLDYGYTF,NA,TRBJ1-2,TRBV29-1,NA
TGTGCCAGCAGCCAAGTAATGCGCCAGGGCGCAGATACGCAGTATTTT,CASSQVMRQGADTQYF,NA,TRBJ2-3,TRBV4-2,NA
TGTGCCAGCTCACCACCGGGACTTTATAGCAATCAGCCCCAGCATTTT,CASSPPGLYSNQPQHF,NA,TRBJ1-5,TRBV18,NA
TGTGCCAGCAGTTATGGGGGCCTAAGAGGCTACACCTTC,CASSYGGLRGYTF,NA,TRBJ1-2,TRBV6-5,NA
TGTGCCAGCAGCCCGGAGAGACTTAATGAGCAGTTCTTC,CASSPERLNEQFF,NA,TRBJ2-1,TRBV4-2,NA
TGTGCCAGCAGCCGACAGGGAGATTCCTACGAGCAGTACTTC,CASSRQGDSYEQYF,TRBD1,TRBJ2-7,TRBV14,NA
TGTGCCAGCAGCTCGTACCAAGCGGGAGCCCCAGATACGCAGTATTTT,CASSSYQAGAPDTQYF,TRBD2,TRBJ2-3,TRBV7-9,once
TGCGCCAGCAGCACTAAGACTAGCGGAAGCTCCTACAATGAGCAGTTCTTC,CASSTKTSGSSYNEQFF,TRBD2,TRBJ2-1,TRBV5-1,NA
TGCGCCAGCAGCCAATACTCGGTAGCGGCCTACAATTCTACCAATGAGCAGTTCTTC,CASSQYSVAAYNSTNEQFF,NA,TRBJ2-1,TRBV4-1,NA
TGTGCCAGCAGCCAGAAGACAGGGGGGCTCGTTGAGTACTTC,CASSQKTGGLVEYF,TRBD1,TRBJ2-7,TRBV7-6,NA
TGTGCCAGCAGCCGTCTAGCGGGAGGGAGCACAGATACGCAGTATTTT,CASSRLAGGSTDTQYF,TRBD2,TRBJ2-3,TRBV7-3,once
TGTGCCAGCGGAACAGGGTACCCAAATGAAAAACTGTTTTTT,CASGTGYPNEKLFF,NA,TRBJ1-4,TRBV27,NA